These 30 T cell receptor beta chains were all obtained from the same sample, sequenced in a study of cytomegalovirus exposure and HLA in healthy donors. Primers included in the PCR were 60 Vbeta and 13 Jbeta primers. Profiled with immunoSEQ multiplex PCR; TCRdb holds only in-frame clones, not every one. The sample shows more than 150,000 clones, 65% to 85% of them seen only once. The sequencing sample was made of PBMCs. The receptor set was obtained from a woman in her 40s in good health and CMV-seropositive.

In DNA form, the CDR3 reads TGCAGCGTTGAAGAAGAGGCGGGGTATGGCTACACCTTC. This encodes CSVEEEAGYGYTF. The chain couples TRBV29-1 to TRBJ1-2; D remains ambiguous. Germline-derived CDR1 and CDR2 are SQVTM and ANQGSEA. The CDR3 contains 13 residues. Trimming shortened V by 0 bases and J by 5 bases, and 10 bases separated the two germline ends.

The chain carries TRBV7-8 and TRBJ2-3, with 8 bases matching TRBD2. The V gene end was trimmed by 5 bases and the J gene end by 6 bases; junction bases not matched to a gene: 10. The CDR3 length is 15 residues. Per the germline V gene, CDR1 is SGHVS and CDR2 is FQNEAQ. DNA for the CDR3: TGTGCCAGCAGCACCGGACTAGCCGTTTCGGATACGCAGTATTTT. Translating it yields CASSTGLAVSDTQYF.

The chain links TRBV15 to TRBJ2-3; D possibly corresponds to TRBD2 (6 bases). Deletions cut 2 bases from V and 5 bases from J, with 11 bases between. This CDR3 region has 14 residues. Germline V lookup: CDR1 LNHNV, CDR2 YYDKDF (reference sequence). In DNA form, the CDR3 reads TGTGCCACCAGCAGATCCCTGCGGGGAGATACGCAGTATTTT. Its protein is CATSRSLRGDTQYF.

This clone has a handful of counts. The chain carries TRBV27 and TRBJ1-2, with 7 bases matching TRBD1. CDR3 length: 15 residues. CDR1 is MNHEY and CDR2 is SMNVEV in the germline V gene (reference sequence). V was pared by 5 bases and J by 5 bases, with 11 bases of the junction left unmatched. The CDR3 DNA reads TGTGCCAGCAGTACCCGGACAGGATCCAATTATGGCTACACCTTC. Translation: CASSTRTGSNYGYTF.

For this clone: The sample carries other DNA sequences with the same CDR3. The chain combines TRBV28 with TRBJ1-1; no clear D gene. The germline gives CDR1 MDHEN, CDR2 SYDVKM. Trimming removed 0 bases at V and 2 bases at J, with 7 bases between. The CDR3 sequence is 14 residues long. CDR3 DNA: TGTGCCAGCAGTTTATGGGGAGGAAACACTGAAGCTTTCTTT. This codes for CASSLWGGNTEAFF. The whole variable domain, remainder taken from reference TRBV28 and TRBJ1-1, is DVKVTQSSRYLVKRTGEKVFLECVQDMDHENMFWYRQDPGLGLRLIYFSYDVKMKEKGDIPEGYSVSREKKERFSLILESASTNQTSMYLCASSLWGGNTEAFFGQGTRLTVV.

This chain links TRBV2 with TRBJ1-1; no clear D gene. Germline lookup yields CDR1 SNHLY and CDR2 FYNNEI. This CDR3 spans 14 amino acids. V was clipped by 6 bases and J by 3 bases, with 14 bases between them. Here the CDR3 reads CASSQMEEDTEAFF. The CDR3 coding sequence is TGTGCCAGCAGCCAAATGGAGGAGGACACTGAAGCTTTCTTT.

This rearrangement joins TRBV29-1 to TRBJ2-2, with 8 bases aligning to TRBD1. The CDR3 consists of 16 residues. V shed 3 bases and J 3 bases; nucleotides not matched to a gene: 9. CDR1 and CDR2 from the germline V gene are SQVTM and ANQGSEA. This chain's CDR3 is CSVEGQQGGHTGELFF. CDR3 DNA: TGCAGCGTTGAGGGTCAACAGGGGGGTCACACCGGGGAGCTGTTTTTT.

This clone occurred a few times. The chain recombines TRBV9 with TRBJ1-2; tentatively, D is TRBD1 (5 bases). Germline V CDR1 and CDR2: SGDLS, YYNGEE. CDR3 size: 15 residues. V lost 3 bases and J 4 bases, leaving 16 bases between the germline ends. The CDR3 sequence: CASSGSQTATYGYTF. CDR3 sequence (DNA): TGTGCCAGCAGCGGCTCGCAGACAGCCACCTATGGCTACACCTTC.

This chain uses TRBV5-8 with TRBJ1-2, with 8 bases aligning to TRBD1. The CDR3 spans 16 residues. With 0 bases clipped from V and 6 bases from J, the junction kept 10 bases outside the gene matches. From germline, CDR1 is SGHTS and CDR2 YDEGEE. The CDR3: CASSLGTGRGANGYTF. In nucleotides, the CDR3 is TGTGCCAGCAGCTTGGGGACAGGGCGTGGGGCGAATGGCTACACCTTC.

The chain employs TRBV19 and TRBJ1-2, with D hard to call. Trimming left V 2 bases short and J 0 bases short, with 4 bases between. The CDR3 length is 13 residues. Germline CDR1 and CDR2: LNHDA and SQIVND (reference sequence). DNA of the CDR3: TGTGCCAGTAGTATATCTTCTAACTATGGCTACACCTTC. It is translated as CASSISSNYGYTF.

A single count supports this clone. The chain uses TRBV7-9 and TRBJ1-6, with D maybe TRBD1 (6 bases). The CDR3 is 15 residues long. CDR1 and CDR2 from the germline V gene are SEHNR and FQNEAQ (reference sequence). Trimming removed 2 bases from V and 7 bases from J, with 12 bases in between. CDR3 bases: TGTGCCAGCAGCTTAAGCAGGGGTGGGAATTCACCCCTCCACTTT. Translating gives CASSLSRGGNSPLHF.

In its sample, this clone was seen once. This sequence joins TRBV27 and TRBJ1-2; tentative D call: TRBD1 (5 bases). The CDR3 extends over 13 amino acids. V was pared by 3 bases and J by 10 bases, with 15 bases between. Germline V gene data show CDR1 as MNHEY and CDR2 as SMNVEV (reference sequence). CDR3: CASSLGGKGDYTF. CDR3 bases: TGTGCCAGCAGTTTGGGGGGAAAGGGAGACTACACCTTC.

This chain's CDR3 is CASSHLQWETQYF. In DNA, the CDR3 is TGTGCCAGCAGCCATTTACAATGGGAGACCCAGTACTTC. The chain recombines TRBV14 with TRBJ2-5, with no clear D. V was clipped by 3 bases and J by 5 bases, with 10 bases between them. In germline, CDR1 is SGHDN, CDR2 FVKESK. This CDR3 comprises 13 residues.

The V call is TRBV30, the J call TRBJ2-5; D is perhaps TRBD2 (6 bases). Germline assignment: CDR1 GTSNPN and CDR2 SVGIG (reference sequence). The CDR3 is 12 amino acids. Trimming pared 5 bases from V and 2 bases from J, leaving 9 bases between. The CDR3 sequence is CAWDGGQETQYF. The DNA of the CDR3 is TGTGCCTGGGACGGGGGTCAAGAGACCCAGTACTTC.

The chain is built from TRBV4-3 and TRBJ1-4; D not resolved. The V end was cut by 1 base, the J end by 0 bases, with 9 bases between. Germline V CDR1 and CDR2: LGHNA, YSLEER. The CDR3 has 16 amino acids. As DNA, the CDR3 is TGCGCCAGCAGCCAAGGGCAGGTTGCAACTAATGAAAAACTGTTTTTT. It translates to CASSQGQVATNEKLFF.

The rearrangement uses TRBV28 and TRBJ2-7; the match to TRBD1 covers 7 bases. V lost 6 bases to trimming and J lost 1 base; unmatched junction nucleotides: 9. CDR1 is MDHEN and CDR2 is SYDVKM in the germline V gene. The CDR3 is made up of 15 amino acids. CDR3 region: CASSQTGFGSYEQYF. CDR3 DNA sequence: TGTGCCAGCAGCCAGACAGGGTTCGGTTCCTACGAGCAGTACTTC.

The rearrangement joins TRBV7-2 to TRBJ1-3; D not certain. This CDR3 spans 15 amino acids. V shed 3 bases and J shed 0 bases, with 9 bases lying between them. The germline gives CDR1 SGHTA, CDR2 FQGNSA. CDR3 coding DNA: TGTGCCAGCAGCTTTGAACAAAGCTCTGGAAACACCATATATTTT. Translated, it gives CASSFEQSSGNTIYF.

This chain connects TRBV7-2 to TRBJ2-7, with TRBD1 matching 10 bases. Germline V gives CDR1 SGHTA, CDR2 FQGNSA. The trim removed 3 bases at V and 6 bases at J, leaving 11 bases unmatched. The CDR3 covers 16 residues. CDR3 sequence: CASSFRGRDRGSEQYF. CDR3 nucleotides: TGTGCCAGCAGCTTTAGGGGCAGGGACAGGGGTTCCGAGCAGTACTTC.

The J gene is TRBJ1-2, the V gene TRBV7-2; TRBD1 is a possible D gene (6 bases). Trimming shortened V by 3 bases and J by 2 bases, and 19 bases separated the two germline ends. Germline CDR1 and CDR2: SGHTA and FQGNSA. This CDR3 comprises 17 residues. CDR3 protein: CASSLSVSRGSNYGYTF. The DNA for the CDR3 is TGTGCCAGCAGCTTGTCCGTGAGCAGGGGATCCAACTATGGCTACACCTTC.

This clone appeared once. At one end the junction does not follow the germline gene, possibly because of a read error. The chain couples TRBV30 to TRBJ2-7; 7 bases match TRBD1. Germline V gives CDR1 GTSNPN, CDR2 SVGIG (reference sequence). This CDR3 comprises 14 residues. The CDR3 bases are TGTGCCTGGGACCGGGACAGACAATCCTACAAGCAGTACTTC. Residues: CAWDRDRQSYKQYF.

The chain has TRBV9 and TRBJ2-2; no firm D call. Per the germline V gene, CDR1 is SGDLS and CDR2 is YYNGEE. V gave up 2 bases and J gave up 1 base, with 9 bases separating them. CDR3 length: 15 amino acids. Here the CDR3 DNA reads TGTGCCAGCAGCGTTGGGCACCTGAACACCGGGGAGCTGTTTTTT. It specifies CASSVGHLNTGELFF.

This clone has a handful of counts. V gene TRBV5-1 combines with J gene TRBJ1-1; 8 positions match TRBD1. This CDR3 contains 17 residues. V lost 0 bases and J lost 1; bases outside the gene matches: 8. The V gene's germline CDR1 is SGHRS and CDR2 YFSETQ. CDR3 in amino acids: CASSLVPGGIKNTEAFF. The CDR3 DNA follows: TGCGCCAGCAGCTTGGTACCAGGGGGCATTAAGAACACTGAAGCTTTCTTT.

This chain joins TRBV6-5 and TRBJ2-7, with a tentative D call TRBD1 (5 bases). The CDR3 length is 11 residues. Germline CDR1 MNHEY, CDR2 SVGAGI. Trimming stripped 2 bases from V and 9 bases from J, with 8 bases between. The CDR3 nucleotides read TGTGCCAGCAGTTACCAAGGGGCGCAGTACTTC. Its translation: CASSYQGAQYF.

This chain uses TRBV9 with TRBJ1-1; a weak D match, TRBD1 (6 bases). This CDR3 has 14 residues. Per the germline V gene, CDR1 is SGDLS and CDR2 is YYNGEE. Trimming took off 2 bases at V and 5 bases at J, with 13 bases between the two ends. The CDR3 DNA reads as TGTGCCAGCAGCGTCGAGGGGGGGTGGACTGAAGCTTTCTTT. The encoded protein is CASSVEGGWTEAFF.

The V and J genes are TRBV28 and TRBJ1-2, with D possibly matching TRBD1 (5 bases). V lost 3 bases and J 4 bases, leaving 12 bases between the germline ends. The CDR3 covers 14 residues. The germline gives CDR1 MDHEN, CDR2 SYDVKM. The CDR3 is CASSFGGQGYGYTF. The CDR3 DNA follows: TGTGCCAGCAGTTTTGGTGGACAAGGCTATGGCTACACCTTC.

The rearrangement uses TRBV7-9 and TRBJ2-7, with a weak D call TRBD1 (6 bases). The germline CDR1 and CDR2 sequences are SEHNR and FQNEAQ (reference sequence). The CDR3 consists of 13 residues. The V end was cut by 4 bases, the J end by 2 bases, with 9 bases between. For the CDR3, the DNA is TGTGCCAGCAGCTCGTGGACAGCCTACGAGCAGTACTTC. Encoded protein: CASSSWTAYEQYF.

V is TRBV29-1 and J is TRBJ2-7; TRBD1 matches at 9 bases. The CDR3 covers 13 residues. The germline CDR1 and CDR2 sequences are SQVTM and ANQGSEA. Losses at the gene ends were 6 bases for V and 5 bases for J; bases not matched to a gene: 8. This CDR3 is CSVRDRDSHEQYF. CDR3 coding DNA: TGCAGCGTGAGGGACAGGGATAGCCACGAGCAGTACTTC.

The rearrangement uses TRBV6-5 and TRBJ1-2, with a tentative D call TRBD1 (6 bases). V dropped 2 bases and J dropped 8 bases, with 9 bases sitting between them. CDR3 size: 12 residues. Per the germline V gene, CDR1 is MNHEY and CDR2 is SVGAGI. The CDR3 region is CASSYAGGGYTF. The CDR3 nucleotides read TGTGCCAGCAGTTACGCGGGGGGCGGCTACACCTTC.

The J gene is TRBJ2-1, the V gene TRBV6-6; TRBD2 is a possible D gene (5 bases). Trimming removed 5 bases from V and 5 bases from J, with 10 bases in between. This CDR3 spans 13 amino acids. Germline V lookup: CDR1 MNHNY, CDR2 SVGAGI (reference sequence). CDR3 nucleotide sequence: TGTGCCAGCAGTCCCGGACTCAACAATGAGCAGTTCTTC. The encoded protein is CASSPGLNNEQFF.

The J gene is TRBJ1-1, the V gene TRBV27; 7 positions agree with TRBD1. This CDR3 has 19 amino acids. V lost 5 bases to trimming and J lost 0 bases; unmatched junction nucleotides: 18. Germline assignment: CDR1 MNHEY and CDR2 SMNVEV (reference sequence). The CDR3: CASSPEHDNPDRLNTEAFF. As DNA, the CDR3 is TGTGCCAGCAGTCCTGAGCATGATAACCCGGACAGGCTGAACACTGAAGCTTTCTTT.